The 21 T cell receptor beta chains presented below share a single source sample, sequenced in a study of cytomegalovirus exposure and HLA in healthy donors. Primers: 60 Vbeta forward and 13 Jbeta reverse. Here immunoSEQ multiplex PCR was the method, and the copy in TCRdb shows in-frame clones only, minus some. This sample has 100,000 to 150,000 clones, with 70% to 85% found just once. Sequenced material: PBMCs. The receptor set was obtained from a woman aged 45 to 65 in good health and CMV-seropositive.

This clone was seen once. The V and J genes are TRBV10-2 and TRBJ2-2, with D perhaps TRBD2 (8 bases). The CDR3 is made up of 16 amino acids. The V and J ends lost 3 bases and 2 bases respectively, with 13 bases between them. CDR1 is WSHSY, CDR2 SAAADI, per germline. The CDR3 here is CASSDSGTENTGELFF. CDR3 nucleotides: TGCGCCAGCAGTGATAGCGGGACAGAAAACACCGGGGAGCTGTTTTTT.

The genes are TRBV5-1 and TRBJ2-7, with TRBD1 matching 7 bases. Germline CDR1 and CDR2: SGHRS and YFSETQ. CDR3 size: 17 residues. The V and J ends lost 1 base and 3 bases, in that order; junction bases with no gene match: 13. The CDR3 spells CASSLPGQTHGDYEQYF. The DNA for the CDR3 is TGCGCCAGCAGCTTGCCGGGACAGACCCACGGAGACTACGAGCAGTACTTC.

The chain links TRBV7-2 to TRBJ1-1, with TRBD1 identical over 7 bases. Germline lookup yields CDR1 SGHTA and CDR2 FQGNSA. CDR3 size: 14 residues. Trimming took 4 bases from V and 7 from J; bases not matched to a gene: 9. The CDR3 region is CASSSTGRYNEAFF. Written as DNA, the CDR3 is TGTGCCAGCAGCTCGACAGGGAGGTATAATGAAGCTTTCTTT. The variable domain in full, with the rest retrieved from reference TRBV7-2 and TRBJ1-1, is GAGVSQSPSNKVTEKGKDVELRCDPISGHTALYWYRQSLGQGLEFLIYFQGNSAPDKSGLPSDRFSAERTGGSVSTLTIQRTQQEDSAVYLCASSSTGRYNEAFFGQGTRLTVV.

This chain links TRBV6-1 with TRBJ1-1, with TRBD1 as a possible D gene (6 bases). The CDR3 totals 13 residues. The V and J ends lost 3 bases and 3 bases respectively, with 8 bases between them. Per germline, CDR1 MNHNS and CDR2 SASEGT. This CDR3 is CASSDGQYTEAFF. CDR3 nucleotide sequence: TGTGCCAGCAGTGATGGACAGTACACTGAAGCTTTCTTT.

This clone was picked up a small number of times. V is TRBV28 and J is TRBJ1-4; TRBD1 matches 7 bases. CDR3 length equals 16 residues. Germline V gene lookup returns CDR1 MDHEN and CDR2 SYDVKM. The junction had 14 bases not matched to a gene; V was cut back by 7 bases and J by 6 bases. CDR3 amino acids: CASTLFTRTGDEKLFF. CDR3 nucleotide sequence: TGTGCCAGCACCCTTTTCACCCGGACAGGTGATGAAAAACTGTTTTTT. Full variable domain (rest looked up from reference TRBV28 and TRBJ1-4): DVKVTQSSRYLVKRTGEKVFLECVQDMDHENMFWYRQDPGLGLRLIYFSYDVKMKEKGDIPEGYSVSREKKERFSLILESASTNQTSMYLCASTLFTRTGDEKLFFGSGTQLSVL.

The chain joins TRBV4-3 to TRBJ1-4; the D gene is possibly TRBD1 (6 bases). CDR1 is LGHNA and CDR2 is YSLEER in the germline V gene. CDR3 length equals 16 residues. Trimming took 1 base from V and 7 from J, leaving 16 bases between them. This CDR3 is CASSQGAGAASEKLFF. The CDR3 DNA reads TGCGCCAGCAGCCAAGGGGCGGGGGCGGCGAGTGAAAAACTGTTTTTT.

The V gene is TRBV28, the J gene TRBJ1-2; D perhaps matches TRBD1 (6 bases). This CDR3 is 14 amino acids long. Germline values: CDR1 MDHEN, CDR2 SYDVKM. Trimming stripped 2 bases from V and 2 bases from J, with 9 bases between. The CDR3 protein is CASSLNQGNYGYTF. CDR3 in DNA: TGTGCCAGCAGTTTAAACCAGGGGAACTATGGCTACACCTTC.

V and J are TRBV4-2 and TRBJ2-5; 9 bases line up with TRBD2. The DNA end favors TRBJ2-7, so the J call may be wrong. This CDR3 is 16 amino acids long. Germline lookup yields CDR1 LGHNA and CDR2 YNFKEQ. The CDR3 region has the DNA TGTGCCAGCAGCCAAGACACCGGGACTAGCTTTTACGAGCAGTACTTC. This gives the protein CASSQDTGTSFYEQYF.

This clone was seen only once. The rearrangement uses TRBV10-2 and TRBJ1-3; TRBD1 matches at 8 bases. Germline V gives CDR1 WSHSY, CDR2 SAAADI. Trimming removed 2 bases from V and 4 bases from J; junction bases left unmatched: 7. This CDR3 has 16 residues. CDR3 protein: CASSENQGAGGNTIYF. In DNA, the CDR3 is TGCGCCAGCAGTGAGAATCAGGGGGCGGGAGGAAACACCATATATTTT.

Only a few counts were recorded for this clone. The CDR3 region has the DNA TGTGCCAGCAGTCTCACCTATAGCCTTACTAATGAAAAACTGTTTTTT. Translation: CASSLTYSLTNEKLFF. The rearrangement uses TRBV6-6 and TRBJ1-4; D uncertain. V dropped 5 bases and J dropped 2 bases, with 15 bases sitting between them. Germline V CDR1 and CDR2: MNHNY, SVGAGI (reference sequence). There are 16 residues in the CDR3.

The V and J genes are TRBV5-8 and TRBJ1-2; the D is unclear. V shed 1 base and J shed 4 bases, with 5 bases lying between them. Looked up from germline, CDR1 is SGHTS and CDR2 is YDEGEE. This CDR3 region has 12 residues. The CDR3 coding sequence is TGTGCCAGCAGCTTGAGCGGCTATGGCTACACCTTC. Translated: CASSLSGYGYTF.

The chain has TRBV27 and TRBJ2-2, with unresolved D. In germline, CDR1 is MNHEY, CDR2 SMNVEV (reference sequence). Trimming removed 5 bases from V and 1 base from J, with 2 bases in between. The CDR3 consists of 12 residues. In DNA, the CDR3 is TGTGCCAGCAGTCTGAACACCGGGGAGCTGTTTTTT. This translates into CASSLNTGELFF.

The chain combines TRBV19 with TRBJ2-1, with 7 bases aligning to TRBD1. Germline CDR1 reads LNHDA; CDR2 reads SQIVND (reference sequence). The CDR3 is 14 amino acids. V trimming: 1 base; J trimming: 10 bases; junction bases outside the gene matches: 7. In DNA, the CDR3 is TGTGCCAGTAGTATAGCTGACAGGGTGAGGGAGCAGTTCTTC. Its translation is CASSIADRVREQFF.

This clone was observed a few times. The chain couples TRBV28 to TRBJ2-7, with 7 positions matching TRBD1. The CDR3 has 14 residues. The germline V gene encodes CDR1 MDHEN and CDR2 SYDVKM. With 7 bases clipped from V and 0 bases from J, the junction kept 6 bases outside the gene matches. The chain's CDR3 is CASKIGTDSYEQYF. The CDR3 nucleotides read TGTGCCAGCAAGATAGGGACAGACTCCTACGAGCAGTACTTC. The full variable domain, in which reference TRBV28 and TRBJ2-7 provide the parts outside the CDR3, is DVKVTQSSRYLVKRTGEKVFLECVQDMDHENMFWYRQDPGLGLRLIYFSYDVKMKEKGDIPEGYSVSREKKERFSLILESASTNQTSMYLCASKIGTDSYEQYFGPGTRLTVT.

The V gene is TRBV14, the J gene TRBJ2-1; 10 positions match TRBD1. The CDR3 is 13 residues long. The J segment lost 7 bases and the V segment lost 4 bases, leaving 1 base of the junction unmatched. CDR1 and CDR2 from the germline V gene are SGHDN and FVKESK. The chain's CDR3 is CASSRDRGNEQFF. The CDR3 coding sequence is TGTGCCAGCAGCCGGGACAGGGGTAATGAGCAGTTCTTC.

This rearrangement joins TRBV4-1 to TRBJ2-2, with 7 bases lining up with TRBD1. With V trimmed by 4 bases and J by 5 bases, 13 bases remained unmatched. Germline CDR1 MGHRA, CDR2 YSYEKL. There are 17 residues in the CDR3. The CDR3 loop reads CASSRDLNRGTTGELFF. CDR3 DNA sequence: TGCGCCAGCAGCCGAGACTTGAACAGGGGAACAACCGGGGAGCTGTTTTTT.

The chain recombines TRBV6-1 with TRBJ2-6, with 11 bases that match TRBD1. The junction had 8 bases not matched to a gene; V was cut back by 4 bases and J by 0 bases. The germline V gene encodes CDR1 MNHNS and CDR2 SASEGT. This CDR3 contains 19 residues. CDR3 loop: CASSGTGGFALSGANVLTF. CDR3 DNA sequence: TGTGCCAGCAGTGGGACAGGGGGCTTCGCTCTCTCTGGGGCCAACGTCCTGACTTTC.

This clone was detected a few times. The rearrangement joins TRBV29-1 to TRBJ2-1, with TRBD1 matching 12 bases. CDR1 is SQVTM, CDR2 ANQGSEA, per germline. V shed 5 bases, J shed 10 bases, and the junction held 9 bases outside the gene matches. The CDR3 runs 14 residues. This CDR3 is CSVSAGTGGSEQFF. DNA for the CDR3: TGCAGCGTTTCAGCCGGGACAGGGGGCTCGGAGCAGTTCTTC.

As for this clone: Distinct nucleotide sequences in the sample also encode this CDR3. The chain uses TRBV7-2 and TRBJ2-3; no firm D call. This CDR3 is 12 amino acids long. V dropped 2 bases and J dropped 5 bases, with 5 bases sitting between them. Germline V gene lookup returns CDR1 SGHTA and CDR2 FQGNSA. CDR3 sequence (DNA): TGTGCCAGCAGCTTACTTCGAGATACGCAGTATTTT. Its translation: CASSLLRDTQYF.

The chain uses TRBV19 and TRBJ1-5, with 8 bases matching TRBD1. CDR1 and CDR2 from the germline V gene are LNHDA and SQIVND (reference sequence). This CDR3 has 16 amino acids. With V trimmed by 3 bases and J by 7 bases, 11 bases remained unmatched. CDR3 protein: CASSMNRQGAWQPQHF. The CDR3 DNA is TGTGCCAGTAGTATGAATAGGCAGGGGGCCTGGCAGCCCCAGCATTTT.

The chain joins TRBV28 to TRBJ1-5, with D possibly being TRBD1 (5 bases). The CDR3 runs to 14 residues. Trimming stripped 4 bases from V and 4 bases from J, with 11 bases between. Germline V gene sequence: CDR1 MDHEN, CDR2 SYDVKM. CDR3 loop: CASSSQAGNQPQHF. CDR3 nucleotide sequence: TGTGCCAGCAGTTCACAGGCCGGTAATCAGCCCCAGCATTTT.